This T cell receptor (beta chain) was captured by sequencing in a study of T cell repertoires in cytomegalovirus infection. Study-wide findings and caveats: Dominant in the ex vivo response were TCR beta clonotypes restricted by HLA-C and specific for CMV.

MiXCR, run by TCRdb on the reads, gives a single entry per CDR3 protein. The sample includes around 300,000 distinct CDR3 sequences, around a quarter of them seen just once. V lost 5 bases to trimming and J lost 4 bases; unmatched junction nucleotides: 7. CDR3 size: 15 residues. The germline V gene has CDR1 KGHSH and CDR2 LQKENI. This clonotype was seen only a few times. What it binds is not known. The specimen comprised cultured PBMCs, sampled from culture after CMV antigen stimulation. The V and J genes are TRBV18 and TRBJ2-5, with TRBD2 matching 10 bases. This TCR derives from a human donor in good health (CMV status not recorded). Some clones in this sample may be carry-over from other donors' samples. In nucleotides, the CDR3 is TGTGCCAGCTCATCTAGTCGACTAGCGGGAGAGACCCAGTACTTC. This codes for CASSSSRLAGETQYF.